The next 13 T cell receptor beta chains were all read from a single sample in a study of blood T cell repertoires in COVID-19 (dated by TCRdb to the early 2020s). Libraries were constructed by the immunoSEQ multiplex PCR assay. TCRdb re-hosts the immuneACCESS table, in-frame sequences only. Its copies lack some clones; in the studies checked, an unresolved V gene accounts for under half of them, and the cause for the rest is not known. This sample comprises some 490,000 clones, approximately 90% of them detected only once. 7% to 10% of the sample is taken by the ten largest. The specimen sequenced was PBMCs or T cells enriched from blood (not recorded which). Every receptor here comes from a woman aged 55-70 years who had recovered from COVID-19.

The rearrangement links TRBV18 to TRBJ1-6; a possible D gene is TRBD1 (5 bases). Trimming left V 1 base short and J 6 bases short, with 13 bases between. Germline CDR1 and CDR2: KGHSH and LQKENI. The CDR3 is 16 amino acids. In DNA form, the CDR3 reads TGTGCCAGCTCACCACGATTTTCCAGGGTTAATTCACCCCTCCACTTT. Translation gives CASSPRFSRVNSPLHF.

The rearrangement uses TRBV6-1 and TRBJ1-5, with 9 bases that match TRBD1. The ends lost 4 bases at V and 0 bases at J; junction bases unmatched: 10. The CDR3 contains 18 residues. Germline CDR1 reads MNHNS; CDR2 reads SASEGT. The CDR3 coding sequence is TGTGCCAGCAGTGGAAGACAGGGGGTATCCAATAGCAATCAGCCCCAGCATTTT. Encoded protein: CASSGRQGVSNSNQPQHF.

This chain uses TRBV10-3 with TRBJ1-4, with TRBD1 matching over 7 bases. Germline CDR1 is ENHRY and CDR2 is SYGVKD. Germline trimming cut 4 bases from V and 3 bases from J; bases unmatched to any gene: 11. The CDR3 is 17 residues long. Here the CDR3 DNA reads TGTGCCATCAGTGTAGGAACAGGGGCCGCTGCTAATGAAAAACTGTTTTTT. Translating it yields CAISVGTGAAANEKLFF.

The V and J genes are TRBV11-2 and TRBJ2-4; the D gene is possibly TRBD2 (5 bases). Trimming cost V 2 bases and J 0 bases, with 14 bases left between them. Germline CDR1 reads SGHAT; CDR2 reads FQNNGV. The CDR3 contains 17 residues. The CDR3 DNA reads as TGTGCCAGCAGCTTACCTTCTACGGGGATAGCCAAAAACATTCAGTACTTC. It codes for CASSLPSTGIAKNIQYF.

The chain couples TRBV28 to TRBJ2-2; D is possibly TRBD2 (5 bases). Germline V gene lookup returns CDR1 MDHEN and CDR2 SYDVKM. Trimming cost V 4 bases and J 5 bases, with 11 bases left between them. The CDR3 contains 14 residues. The DNA of the CDR3 is TGTGCCAGCAGTTCCCGGACGGGAACCGGGGAGCTGTTTTTT. Amino acids: CASSSRTGTGELFF.

V is TRBV5-1 and J is TRBJ2-3; a possible D gene is TRBD1 (5 bases). This CDR3 comprises 14 residues. Germline CDR1 reads SGHRS; CDR2 reads YFSETQ. V was pared by 6 bases and J by 5 bases, with 16 bases between. In nucleotides, the CDR3 is TGCGCCAGCAAGGGGCCAGGAGTCGGAGATACGCAGTATTTT. Translating it yields CASKGPGVGDTQYF. Complete variable domain (other parts from reference TRBV5-1 and TRBJ2-3): KAGVTQTPRYLIKTRGQQVTLSCSPISGHRSVSWYQQTPGQGLQFLFEYFSETQRNKGNFPGRFSGRQFSNSRSEMNVSTLELGDSALYLCASKGPGVGDTQYFGPGTRLTVL.

The chain combines TRBV30 with TRBJ1-4; perhaps TRBD1 as D (5 bases). Trimming took 0 bases from V and 5 from J, leaving 7 bases between them. Per the germline V gene, CDR1 is GTSNPN and CDR2 is SVGIG (reference sequence). The CDR3 totals 13 residues. The DNA for the CDR3 is TGTGCCTGGAGTGTATCAGGGAATGAAAAACTGTTTTTT. Its protein product is CAWSVSGNEKLFF.

The V call is TRBV29-1, the J call TRBJ1-4; D remains unclear. The length of the CDR3 is 13 residues. V was clipped by 2 bases and J by 0 bases, with 4 bases between them. CDR1 is SQVTM, CDR2 ANQGSEA, per germline. The CDR3 here is CSVEQATNEKLFF. CDR3 coding DNA: TGCAGCGTTGAACAGGCAACTAATGAAAAACTGTTTTTT.

The chain joins TRBV4-2 to TRBJ1-4, with 8 bases aligning to TRBD1. The junction had 5 bases not matched to a gene; V was cut back by 1 base and J by 7 bases. The germline CDR1 and CDR2 sequences are LGHNA and YNFKEQ. The CDR3 covers 15 residues. The CDR3 sequence: CASSQGTGFGEKLFF. CDR3 coding DNA: TGTGCCAGCAGCCAAGGGACAGGGTTTGGTGAAAAACTGTTTTTT.

The J gene is TRBJ2-2, the V gene TRBV6-5; 8 nucleotides line up with TRBD1. Germline V gene lookup returns CDR1 MNHEY and CDR2 SVGAGI. The J segment lost 6 bases and the V segment lost 2 bases, leaving 8 bases of the junction unmatched. The CDR3 is 16 amino acids. CDR3 in amino acids: CASSYDRTGRAGELFF. As DNA, the CDR3 is TGTGCCAGCAGTTACGATAGGACAGGGCGGGCCGGGGAGCTGTTTTTT.

This clone has only one observation. The V and J genes are TRBV5-1 and TRBJ2-5; 9 positions match TRBD2. J was trimmed by 5 bases and V by 1 base; bases with no gene match: 15. The CDR3 has 18 residues. Germline loops: CDR1 SGHRS, CDR2 YFSETQ. The CDR3 DNA reads as TGCGCCAGCAGCTTGCTGGGGCGGGGGGGCCTTATGATGGAGACCCAGTACTTC. The encoded protein is CASSLLGRGGLMMETQYF.

The V and J genes are TRBV5-4 and TRBJ1-6; no reliable D call. The ends were cut back, 3 bases at V and 9 bases at J, with 16 bases in the middle. The CDR3 totals 15 residues. Germline V gene sequence: CDR1 SGHNT, CDR2 YYREEE (reference sequence). As DNA, the CDR3 is TGTGCCAGCAGCTCCACCGGGATAAATGGTTCACCCCTCCACTTT. It specifies CASSSTGINGSPLHF.

CDR3 in DNA: TGTGCCAGTAGTGCCCGCGCCGGACAGGGGCGACTTCTGGGATCTGGAAACACCATATATTTT. Protein: CASSARAGQGRLLGSGNTIYF. The gene calls are TRBV19 and TRBJ1-3; 9 nucleotides line up with TRBD1. The CDR3 loop spans 21 amino acids. Germline values: CDR1 LNHDA, CDR2 SQIVND (reference sequence). V shed 5 bases, J shed 1 base, and the junction held 21 bases outside the gene matches.